The T cell receptor beta chain under discussion was sequenced for a study of OX40 agonist ivuxolimab in advanced cancers. In germline, CDR1 is SGHVS, CDR2 FNYEAQ. The CDR3 contains 12 residues. Between the trimmed V and J ends, which lost 1 base and 3 bases, there was a span of 4 bases. Profiled with immunoSEQ multiplex PCR; TCRdb holds only in-frame clones, not every one. The sample lists about 59,000 clones; approximately 90% were seen once. The rearrangement uses TRBV7-6 and TRBJ2-7; D ambiguous. Sequences were derived from CD4+ or CD8+ T cells sorted from blood, sampled in a trial of the OX40 agonist ivuxolimab. The source is an adult with an advanced solid tumor such as melanoma, head and neck, liver or kidney cancer. The CDR3 spells CASSLGSYEQYF. As DNA, the CDR3 is TGTGCCAGCAGCTTAGGCAGCTACGAGCAGTACTTC.